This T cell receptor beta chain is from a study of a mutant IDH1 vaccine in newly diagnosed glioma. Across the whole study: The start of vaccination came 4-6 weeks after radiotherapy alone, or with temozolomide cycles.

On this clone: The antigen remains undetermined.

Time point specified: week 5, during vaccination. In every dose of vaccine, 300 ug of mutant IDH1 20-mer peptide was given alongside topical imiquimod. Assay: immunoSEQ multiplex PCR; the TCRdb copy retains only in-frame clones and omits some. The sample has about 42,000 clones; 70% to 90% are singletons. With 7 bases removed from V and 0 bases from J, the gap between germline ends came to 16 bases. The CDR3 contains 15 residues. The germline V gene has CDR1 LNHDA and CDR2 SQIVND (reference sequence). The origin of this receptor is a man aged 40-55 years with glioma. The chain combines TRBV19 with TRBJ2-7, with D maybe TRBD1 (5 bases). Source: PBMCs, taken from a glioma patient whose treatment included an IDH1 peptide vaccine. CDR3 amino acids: CASKDTGKSSYEQYF. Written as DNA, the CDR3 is TGTGCCAGTAAGGACACGGGCAAAAGCTCCTACGAGCAGTACTTC.